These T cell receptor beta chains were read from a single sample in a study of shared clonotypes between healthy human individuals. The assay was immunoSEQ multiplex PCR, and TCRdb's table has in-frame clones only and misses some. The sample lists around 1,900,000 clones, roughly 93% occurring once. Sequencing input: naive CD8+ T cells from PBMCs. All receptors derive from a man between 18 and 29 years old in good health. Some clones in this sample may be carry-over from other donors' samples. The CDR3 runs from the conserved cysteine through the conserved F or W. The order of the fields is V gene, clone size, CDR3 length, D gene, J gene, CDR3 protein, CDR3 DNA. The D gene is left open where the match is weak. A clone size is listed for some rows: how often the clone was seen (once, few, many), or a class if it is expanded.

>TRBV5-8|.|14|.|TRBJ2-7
CASSLGQGSYEQYF
TGTGCCAGCAGCTTGGGGCAGGGATCTTACGAGCAGTACTTC
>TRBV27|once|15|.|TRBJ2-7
CASSPSRGQTYEQYF
TGTGCCAGCAGTCCATCAAGAGGGCAGACCTACGAGCAGTACTTC
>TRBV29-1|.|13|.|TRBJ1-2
CSATRADLYGYTF
TGCAGCGCTACTAGGGCAGACCTCTATGGCTACACCTTC
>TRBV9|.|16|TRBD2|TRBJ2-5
CASSGRDPGRLETQYF
TGTGCCAGCAGTGGGAGGGACCCCGGACGGTTGGAGACCCAGTACTTC
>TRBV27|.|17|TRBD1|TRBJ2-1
CASSWTGAGGLYNEQFF
TGTGCCAGCAGTTGGACAGGGGCCGGGGGGCTTTACAATGAGCAGTTCTTC
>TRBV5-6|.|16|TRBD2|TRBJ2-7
CASSNVWEAGVYEQYF
TGTGCCAGCAGCAATGTATGGGAAGCGGGAGTCTACGAGCAGTACTTC
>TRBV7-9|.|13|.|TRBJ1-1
CASSPGLNTEAFF
TGTGCCAGCAGCCCGGGACTGAACACTGAAGCTTTCTTT
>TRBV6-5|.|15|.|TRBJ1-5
CASSRDGDSNQPQHF
TGTGCCAGCAGCCGGGACGGCGATAGCAATCAGCCCCAGCATTTT
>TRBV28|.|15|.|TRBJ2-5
CASSRPTGTQETQYF
TGTGCCAGCAGCCGCCCAACCGGGACACAAGAGACCCAGTACTTC
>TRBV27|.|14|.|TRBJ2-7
CASRPIGSSAEQYF
TGTGCCAGCAGGCCGATAGGAAGTTCAGCCGAGCAGTACTTC
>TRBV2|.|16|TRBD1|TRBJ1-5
CASSETRDRGNQPQHF
TGTGCCAGCAGTGAAACCCGGGACAGGGGCAATCAGCCCCAGCATTTT
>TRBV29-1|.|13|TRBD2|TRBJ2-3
CSTSGHSTDTQYF
TGCAGCACTAGCGGGCATAGCACAGATACGCAGTATTTT
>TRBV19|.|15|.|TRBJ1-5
CASSSTDFSNQPQHF
TGTGCCAGTAGTAGCACGGACTTTAGCAATCAGCCCCAGCATTTT
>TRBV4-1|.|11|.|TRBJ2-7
CASSQGREQYF
TGCGCCAGCAGCCAAGGCAGAGAGCAGTACTTC
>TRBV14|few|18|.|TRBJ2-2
CASSQDGPSRRDTGELFF
TGTGCCAGCAGCCAAGATGGACCCTCGCGAAGAGACACCGGGGAGCTGTTTTTT
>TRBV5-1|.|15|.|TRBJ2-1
CASSPGQTPYNEQFF
TGCGCCAGCAGCCCAGGACAGACGCCATACAATGAGCAGTTCTTC
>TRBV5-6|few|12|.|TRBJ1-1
CASSIGNTEAFF
TGTGCCAGCAGCATCGGGAACACTGAAGCTTTCTTT
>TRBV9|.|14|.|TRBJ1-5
CASSVWLGAQPQHF
TGTGCCAGCAGCGTTTGGCTAGGGGCTCAGCCCCAGCATTTT
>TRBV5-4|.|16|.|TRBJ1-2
CASSLGRAQRDYGYTF
TGTGCCAGCAGCTTGGGGAGGGCTCAGAGAGATTATGGCTACACCTTC
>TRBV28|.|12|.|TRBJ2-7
CASSFRTPEQYF
TGTGCCAGCAGTTTCAGGACCCCCGAGCAGTACTTC
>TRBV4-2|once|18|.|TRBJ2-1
CASSQPKQGTATYNEQFF
TGTGCCAGCAGCCAACCTAAACAGGGGACTGCCACCTACAATGAGCAGTTCTTC
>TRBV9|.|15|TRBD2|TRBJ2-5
CASSVKTSGQETQYF
TGTGCCAGCAGCGTCAAGACTAGCGGGCAAGAGACCCAGTACTTC
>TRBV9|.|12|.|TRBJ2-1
CASRGQSLEQFF
TGTGCCAGCAGAGGACAGTCACTTGAGCAGTTCTTC
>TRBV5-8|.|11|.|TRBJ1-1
CASRGDTEAFF
TGTGCCAGTCGGGGGGACACTGAAGCTTTCTTT
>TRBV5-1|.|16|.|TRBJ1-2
CASSLGLGGGNYGYTF
TGCGCCAGCAGCTTGGGCCTAGGAGGGGGAAACTATGGCTACACCTTC
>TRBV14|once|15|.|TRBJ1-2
CASSQERPVDSNYTF
TGTGCCAGCAGCCAAGAGAGACCGGTAGATTCTAACTACACCTTC
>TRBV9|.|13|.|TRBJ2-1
CASSVGLSREQFF
TGTGCCAGCAGCGTAGGGTTATCGAGGGAGCAGTTCTTC
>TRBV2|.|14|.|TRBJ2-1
CASSDTGRGNEQFF
TGTGCCAGCAGTGACACCGGCAGGGGCAATGAGCAGTTCTTC
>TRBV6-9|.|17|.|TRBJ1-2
CASSLEGRKPLDYGYTF
TGTGCCAGCAGTTTGGAGGGACGGAAGCCCCTTGACTATGGCTACACCTTC
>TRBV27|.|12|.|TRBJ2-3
CASSFGSDTQYF
TGTGCCAGCAGTTTCGGATCAGATACGCAGTATTTT
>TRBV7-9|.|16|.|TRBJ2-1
CASSSAGHRTYNEQFF
TGTGCCAGCAGCTCAGCCGGGCACCGAACCTACAATGAGCAGTTCTTC
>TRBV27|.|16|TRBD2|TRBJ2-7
CASTFVGSGRIHEQYF
TGTGCCAGCACTTTCGTAGGGAGCGGGAGGATCCATGAGCAGTACTTC
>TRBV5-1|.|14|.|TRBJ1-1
CASSLHSSNTEAFF
TGCGCCAGCAGCTTGCACAGTTCGAACACTGAAGCTTTCTTT
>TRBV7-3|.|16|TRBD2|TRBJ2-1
CASSPKTGTRNNEQFF
TGTGCCAGCAGCCCCAAGACCGGGACTAGGAACAATGAGCAGTTCTTC
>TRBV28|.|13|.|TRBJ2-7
CASRRGGSYEQYF
TGTGCCAGCCGGCGGGGAGGTTCCTACGAGCAGTACTTC
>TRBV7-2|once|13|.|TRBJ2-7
CASSGGTYYEQYF
TGTGCCAGCAGCGGAGGGACCTACTACGAGCAGTACTTC
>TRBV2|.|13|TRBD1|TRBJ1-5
CAIQTGFNQPQHF
TGTGCCATCCAGACAGGGTTCAATCAGCCCCAGCATTTT
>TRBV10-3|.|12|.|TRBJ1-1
CAISEWGREAFF
TGTGCCATCAGTGAGTGGGGACGTGAAGCTTTCTTT
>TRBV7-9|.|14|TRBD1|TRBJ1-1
CASSSTGPPAEAFF
TGTGCCAGCAGCTCGACAGGGCCCCCCGCTGAAGCTTTCTTT
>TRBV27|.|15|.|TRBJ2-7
CASSLGRGGGYEQYF
TGTGCCAGCAGTTTAGGTAGGGGAGGGGGTTACGAGCAGTACTTC
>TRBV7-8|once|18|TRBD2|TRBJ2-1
CASSLGLAGGVSYNEQFF
TGTGCCAGCAGCCTGGGACTAGCGGGGGGGGTCTCCTACAATGAGCAGTTCTTC
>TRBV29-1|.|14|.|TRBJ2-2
CSVETPRDTGELFF
TGCAGCGTTGAAACCCCCAGGGACACCGGGGAGCTGTTTTTT
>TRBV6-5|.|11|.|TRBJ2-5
CASSHRGTQYF
TGTGCCAGCAGCCACCGGGGGACCCAGTACTTC
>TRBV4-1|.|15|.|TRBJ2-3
CASSLKRTSPDTQYF
TGCGCCAGCAGCCTAAAAAGGACTTCCCCAGATACGCAGTATTTT
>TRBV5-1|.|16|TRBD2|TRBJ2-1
CASSLARAGVYNEQFF
TGCGCCAGCAGCTTGGCCAGGGCGGGGGTTTACAATGAGCAGTTCTTC